This is a list of T cell receptor beta chains from one sample in a study of blood T cell repertoires in COVID-19. Profiled with immunoSEQ multiplex PCR; TCRdb holds only in-frame clones, not every one. The table has roughly 23,000 clones, around 90% seen once. Sequenced sample: peripheral blood. These TCRs come from a woman older than 75 with active COVID-19. CDR3s include the opening cysteine and the closing phenylalanine or tryptophan. A D gene is named only where the DNA matches it firmly. Clone sizes are given selectively: once, few, many, or a class where the clone is expanded.

once,NA,TRBJ2-5,TRBV6-1,13,TGTGCCATCTCCCCCAGAAGTAAAGAGACCCAGTACTTC,CAISPRSKETQYF
NA,NA,TRBJ1-4,TRBV3-1/TRBV3-2,23,TGTGCCAGCAGCCAGGGTGGACCAGACAGTGGGAACGACGAAGAGACGACGAATGAAAAACTGTTTTTT,CASSQGGPDSGNDEETTNEKLFF
NA,TRBD2,TRBJ2-3,TRBV27,14,TGTGCCAGCAGTATAGCGGGGGGCATAGGTACGCAGTATTTT,CASSIAGGIGTQYF
NA,TRBD1,TRBJ2-7,TRBV5-5,13,TGTGCCAGCAGCTTGGGTTCGGGGGACAGGGGGTACTTC,CASSLGSGDRGYF
NA,NA,TRBJ1-2,TRBV12-2,16,TGTGCAAGTCGTCATAGAGGACACCTCATCCTCTATGGCTACACCTTC,CASRHRGHLILYGYTF
NA,TRBD1,TRBJ2-7,TRBV27,15,TGTGCCAGCAGGCCTAACTCCGGGACAGGGGGCGAGCAGTACTTC,CASRPNSGTGGEQYF
NA,NA,TRBJ1-6,TRBV21-1,19,TGTGCCAGCAGCAAAGGGGCAGCAGGGACTAGCTCCTATAATTCACCCCTCCACTTT,CASSKGAAGTSSYNSPLHF
NA,NA,TRBJ1-1,TRBV4-3,16,TGCGCCAGCAGCCAACACTTGGGGGGAGGGGCTACTGAAGCTTTCTTT,CASSQHLGGGATEAFF
NA,NA,TRBJ2-7,TRBV4-1,13,TGCGCCAGCAGCCAAGGCAGAAACTACGAGCAGTACTTC,CASSQGRNYEQYF
NA,NA,TRBJ2-2,TRBV9,17,TGTGCCAGCAGCGTAGCATCGGGGTCGGCGAACACCGGGGAGCTGTTTTTT,CASSVASGSANTGELFF
NA,TRBD2,TRBJ2-3,TRBV9,16,TGTGCCAGCAGCCCAGGGACTAGGGGGAAGACAGATACGCAGTATTTT,CASSPGTRGKTDTQYF
NA,TRBD2,TRBJ2-3,TRBV29-1,15,TGCAGCGTTCAATCTAGCGGGGGGGGCACAGATACGCAGTATTTT,CSVQSSGGGTDTQYF
NA,TRBD2,TRBJ2-1,TRBV6-2/TRBV6-3,20,TGTGCCAGCAGTTACTCGAGACGAAAATACACTAGCGGGGGCAACAATGAGCAGTTCTTC,CASSYSRRKYTSGGNNEQFF
NA,NA,TRBJ2-1,TRBV5-1,14,TGCGCCAGCAGCTCAGGGCTTGGGGACAATGAGCAGTTCTTC,CASSSGLGDNEQFF
NA,NA,TRBJ2-7,TRBV5-6,15,TGTGCCAGCAGCTTCAAAGGGCAGGGGACGTACGAGCAGTACTTC,CASSFKGQGTYEQYF
NA,TRBD1,TRBJ1-1,TRBV13,16,TGTGCCAGCAGCTCCCGACAGGTAGGGGGCCACACTGAAGCTTTCTTT,CASSSRQVGGHTEAFF
once,TRBD1,TRBJ2-1,TRBV6-6,15,TGTGCCAGCAGTTCCCGGGACAGGGACATCAATGAGCAGTTCTTC,CASSSRDRDINEQFF
NA,NA,TRBJ1-3,TRBV4-3,16,TGCGCCAGCAGCCAAGATTTCGCGGAATCTGGAAACACCATATATTTT,CASSQDFAESGNTIYF
once,NA,TRBJ2-3,TRBV5-1,15,TGCGCCAGCAGCTCCCGTCCCGGGGGCACAGATACGCAGTATTTT,CASSSRPGGTDTQYF
NA,TRBD2,TRBJ2-7,TRBV2,14,TGTGCCAGTGCCGCGGGGGAGAGCTCCTACGAGCAGTACTTC,CASAAGESSYEQYF
NA,NA,TRBJ2-7,TRBV7-2,16,TGTGCCAGCAGCTTAATAGGCAGCCCTAGCTCCTACGAGCAGTACTTC,CASSLIGSPSSYEQYF
NA,NA,TRBJ1-2,TRBV19,14,TGTGCCAGTAGCCCCCCGGCAGGGACTTTCGGCTACACCTTC,CASSPPAGTFGYTF
NA,NA,TRBJ2-5,TRBV6-5,15,TGTGCCAGCACCAACGGACAGACCCGCCAAGAGACCCAGTACTTC,CASTNGQTRQETQYF
NA,NA,TRBJ1-2,TRBV19,13,TGTGCCAGTAGGATTGGGGGGAACTATGGCTACACCTTC,CASRIGGNYGYTF
NA,TRBD1,TRBJ1-3,TRBV19,14,TGTGCCAGTAGCCCGACAGGGGTCGGAAACACCATATATTTT,CASSPTGVGNTIYF
NA,NA,TRBJ2-4,TRBV18,16,TGTGCCAGCTCACCGGACCTCATACAGCGGACAAACATTCAGTACTTC,CASSPDLIQRTNIQYF
NA,NA,TRBJ1-2,TRBV6-4,12,TGTGCCAGCAGTGATTGGGGGCTTGGCTACACCTTC,CASSDWGLGYTF
NA,NA,TRBJ1-3,TRBV5-4,15,TGTGCCAGCAGCTCCGGACAGAACTCTGGAAACACCATATATTTT,CASSSGQNSGNTIYF
NA,NA,TRBJ1-5,TRBV18,13,TGTGCCAGCTCACCGGACAGAACTCAGCCCCAGCATTTT,CASSPDRTQPQHF
NA,TRBD2,TRBJ2-5,TRBV3-1/TRBV3-2,18,TGTGCCAGCAGCCAAGATGGGGGACTAGCGGGAATCCAAGAGACCCAGTACTTC,CASSQDGGLAGIQETQYF
NA,TRBD1,TRBJ1-2,TRBV4-2,15,TGTGCCAGCAGCCAAGCGGGCAGGGGGCTTTATGGCTACACCTTC,CASSQAGRGLYGYTF
NA,NA,TRBJ2-7,TRBV3-1/TRBV3-2,17,TGTGCCAGCAGCCCACTCAGGGCAGGAGCGAGCTCCTACGAGCAGTACTTC,CASSPLRAGASSYEQYF
NA,NA,TRBJ2-3,TRBV19,15,TGTGCCAGTAGCTCCGGGGGGCCCCACACAGATACGCAGTATTTT,CASSSGGPHTDTQYF
once,NA,TRBJ1-2,TRBV2,12,TGTGCCAGCAGTGTTTACGGCTATGGCTACACCTTC,CASSVYGYGYTF
NA,NA,TRBJ2-5,TRBV18,13,TGTGCCAGCTCCTCCGGCCTAGAGGAGACCCAGTACTTC,CASSSGLEETQYF
NA,TRBD1,TRBJ1-2,TRBV19,17,TGTGCCAGTAGTAAGTGGGCTTCAAGGGGGCAGGACTATGGCTACACCTTC,CASSKWASRGQDYGYTF
NA,NA,TRBJ2-3,TRBV11-1,15,TGTGCCAGCAGCCTACTAGAGGGTTCCACAGATACGCAGTATTTT,CASSLLEGSTDTQYF
NA,NA,TRBJ1-2,TRBV19,12,TGTGCCAGTAGCAGTATCGGGTATGGCTACACCTTC,CASSSIGYGYTF
NA,TRBD1,TRBJ2-7,TRBV10-2,15,TGCGCCAGCAGTGAGTTGGGGACAGGGCCCTACGAGCAGTACTTC,CASSELGTGPYEQYF
NA,NA,TRBJ1-5,TRBV7-2,14,TGTGCCAGCAGCGCACAGGGTTACAGTCAGCCCCAGCATTTT,CASSAQGYSQPQHF
NA,TRBD1,TRBJ2-1,TRBV7-9,14,TGTGCCAGCAGCGGACAGGGGGGCAACAATGAGCAGTTCTTC,CASSGQGGNNEQFF
NA,NA,TRBJ1-5,TRBV19,19,TGTGCCAGTAGTATCCGGGGGGCGCTGCCTAATTATAGCAATCAGCCCCAGCATTTT,CASSIRGALPNYSNQPQHF
NA,TRBD1,TRBJ1-2,TRBV20-1,16,TGCAGTGCCAGTCCCGGGACAGGGGAAGGAGGGTATGGCTACACCTTC,CSASPGTGEGGYGYTF
once,TRBD2,TRBJ2-3,TRBV5-8,14,TGTGCCAGCAGCTCGACTAGCGGGGGGAGTACGCAGTATTTT,CASSSTSGGSTQYF
once,NA,TRBJ1-2,TRBV5-4,13,TGTGCCAGCAGCTTGAGCGGTAACTATGGCTACACCTTC,CASSLSGNYGYTF
once,NA,TRBJ1-5,TRBV4-3,14,TGCGCCAGCAGCCAAGAAGCAGGGAATCAGCCCCAGCATTTT,CASSQEAGNQPQHF
NA,NA,TRBJ1-3,TRBV19,15,TGTGCCAGTAGTATAGATCCGGCCAGGGGAAGGTTCAAGTATTTT,CASSIDPARGRFKYF
NA,NA,TRBJ2-5,TRBV3-1/TRBV3-2,16,TGTGCCAGCAGCCCCATCCCGCGGAGAAGCCAAGAGACCCAGTACTTC,CASSPIPRRSQETQYF